A selection of T cell receptor beta chains follows, all from one sample in a study of blood T cells in healthy people across ages. MiXCR, run by TCRdb on the 5' RACE reads, gives a single entry per CDR3 protein. The sample shows about 510,000 distinct CDR3 sequences, about 29% of them seen only once. These data were also reused for a study on T cells of mothers and their children.

The sample consisted of blood. The source is a boy aged 2 to 10 in good health. The CDR3 runs from the conserved cysteine through the conserved F or W. Fields, in order: D gene, clone size, V gene, J gene, CDR3 protein, CDR3 DNA. The D gene is left open where the match is weak. Clone size appears in some rows only: once, few, many, or a class for an expanded clone.

D: .; size: .; V: TRBV6-5; J: TRBJ2-3; CDR3: CASSWTASTDTQYF; DNA: TGTGCCAGCAGCTGGACAGCTAGCACAGATACGCAGTATTTT
D: .; size: few; V: TRBV12-3/TRBV12-4; J: TRBJ1-2; CDR3: CASSLRQTNYGYTF; DNA: TGTGCCAGCAGTTTAAGGCAGACTAACTATGGTTACACCTTC
D: .; size: .; V: TRBV5-1; J: TRBJ2-7; CDR3: CASSLNYYEQYF; DNA: TGCGCCAGCAGCTTAAATTACTACGAGCAGTACTTC
D: TRBD2; size: .; V: TRBV25-1; J: TRBJ2-1; CDR3: CASSVSGTLNEQFF; DNA: TGTGCCAGCAGCGTCAGCGGGACCCTCAATGAGCAGTTCTTC
D: TRBD2; size: few; V: TRBV7-9; J: TRBJ2-7; CDR3: CASSLPTSGRAYEQYF; DNA: TGTGCCAGCAGCTTACCCACTAGCGGGAGGGCATACGAGCAGTACTTC
D: TRBD2; size: few; V: TRBV5-1; J: TRBJ2-2; CDR3: CASSFLAGDVTGELFF; DNA: TGCGCCAGCAGCTTTTTAGCGGGAGACGTCACCGGGGAGCTGTTTTTT
D: TRBD2; size: few; V: TRBV6-5; J: TRBJ2-2; CDR3: CASSYGLAGSTGELFF; DNA: TGTGCCAGCAGTTATGGACTAGCGGGCTCCACCGGGGAGCTGTTTTTT
D: TRBD1; size: .; V: TRBV7-9; J: TRBJ1-2; CDR3: CASSRLTGGNYGYTF; DNA: TGTGCCAGCAGCCGTCTTACAGGGGGCAACTATGGCTACACCTTC
D: .; size: .; V: TRBV5-1; J: TRBJ2-7; CDR3: CASSENSRQRKDYEQYF; DNA: TGCGCCAGCAGCGAAAACTCGCGACAGCGAAAGGACTACGAGCAGTACTTC
D: .; size: .; V: TRBV2; J: TRBJ1-1; CDR3: CASGTGRNTEAFF; DNA: TGTGCCAGCGGTACAGGGCGGAACACTGAAGCTTTCTTT
D: .; size: .; V: TRBV29-1; J: TRBJ1-3; CDR3: CSVQRVYSGNTIYF; DNA: TGCAGCGTCCAAAGGGTGTACTCTGGAAACACCATATATTTT
D: .; size: .; V: TRBV20-1; J: TRBJ2-6; CDR3: CSASLGGSGANVLTF; DNA: TGCAGTGCTAGCTTGGGGGGCTCTGGGGCCAACGTCCTGACTTTC
D: .; size: .; V: TRBV20-1; J: TRBJ1-4; CDR3: CSARDELRAVNEKLFF; DNA: TGCAGTGCTAGAGACGAACTAAGGGCTGTGAATGAAAAACTGTTTTTT
D: .; size: .; V: TRBV18; J: TRBJ2-2; CDR3: CASSPLAGLNTGELFF; DNA: TGTGCCAGCTCACCACTCGCGGGACTGAACACCGGGGAGCTGTTTTTT
D: TRBD2; size: .; V: TRBV10-3; J: TRBJ2-1; CDR3: CAISDLAGDYNEQFF; DNA: TGTGCCATCAGTGATCTGGCGGGAGACTATAATGAGCAGTTCTTC
D: TRBD2; size: .; V: TRBV11-2; J: TRBJ2-4; CDR3: CASSLWRGYDKNIQYF; DNA: TGTGCCAGCAGCTTGTGGCGGGGGTACGACAAAAACATTCAGTACTTC
D: TRBD2; size: few; V: TRBV20-1; J: TRBJ2-7; CDR3: CSARDQASGMNEQYF; DNA: TGCAGTGCTAGAGATCAGGCTAGCGGGATGAACGAGCAGTACTTC
D: TRBD1; size: .; V: TRBV14; J: TRBJ2-2; CDR3: CASSPLPGQGPGELFF; DNA: TGTGCCAGCAGCCCGCTTCCGGGACAGGGGCCCGGGGAGCTGTTTTTT
D: TRBD2; size: few; V: TRBV2; J: TRBJ2-1; CDR3: CASSELAGGDNEQFF; DNA: TGTGCCAGCAGTGAGCTAGCGGGGGGGGACAATGAGCAGTTCTTC
D: TRBD2; size: .; V: TRBV7-9; J: TRBJ2-2; CDR3: CASSRSAGGYTGELFF; DNA: TGTGCCAGCAGCCGCTCAGCGGGAGGTTACACCGGGGAGCTGTTTTTT
D: .; size: many; V: TRBV12-3/TRBV12-4; J: TRBJ2-7; CDR3: CASSLQGPEQYF; DNA: TGTGCCAGCAGTCTCCAGGGGCCGGAGCAGTACTTC
D: .; size: few; V: TRBV6-4; J: TRBJ2-1; CDR3: CASSDRGHNEQFF; DNA: TGTGCCAGCAGTGACAGGGGACACAATGAGCAGTTCTTC
D: .; size: .; V: TRBV5-6; J: TRBJ2-1; CDR3: CASSLGINNEQFF; DNA: TGTGCCAGCAGCTTGGGGATAAACAATGAGCAGTTCTTC
D: TRBD1; size: few; V: TRBV2; J: TRBJ1-4; CDR3: CASNRGSEKLFF; DNA: TGTGCCAGCAACAGGGGATCGGAAAAACTGTTTTTT
D: TRBD2; size: .; V: TRBV12-3/TRBV12-4; J: TRBJ2-2; CDR3: CASSPELAGGNTGELFF; DNA: TGTGCCAGCAGCCCCGAACTAGCGGGAGGGAACACCGGGGAGCTGTTTTTT
D: TRBD2; size: few; V: TRBV5-5; J: TRBJ2-1; CDR3: CASSPYAGVSYNEQFF; DNA: TGTGCCAGCAGCCCGTACGCGGGAGTCTCGTACAATGAGCAGTTCTTC
D: .; size: .; V: TRBV12-3/TRBV12-4; J: TRBJ2-1; CDR3: CASTKYNEQFF; DNA: TGTGCCAGCACAAAATACAATGAGCAGTTCTTC
D: .; size: .; V: TRBV7-9; J: TRBJ2-5; CDR3: CASSPMGGGETQYF; DNA: TGTGCCAGCAGCCCCATGGGGGGAGGAGAGACCCAGTACTTC
D: TRBD1; size: .; V: TRBV7-3; J: TRBJ2-6; CDR3: CASSSTGGKSGANVLTF; DNA: TGTGCCAGCAGCTCGACAGGGGGCAAGTCTGGGGCCAACGTCCTGACTTTC
D: .; size: .; V: TRBV7-2; J: TRBJ2-7; CDR3: CASSLDISAGSYEQYF; DNA: TGTGCCAGCAGCTTAGATATAAGCGCAGGGAGTTACGAGCAGTACTTC
D: .; size: .; V: TRBV29-1; J: TRBJ1-1; CDR3: CSVEDPSEGQGYMDTEAFF; DNA: TGCAGCGTTGAAGATCCCTCGGAGGGACAAGGCTACATGGACACTGAAGCTTTCTTT
D: .; size: few; V: TRBV18; J: TRBJ1-2; CDR3: CASSPPGSGNGYTF; DNA: TGTGCCAGCTCACCACCGGGTTCAGGGAACGGCTACACCTTC
D: .; size: .; V: TRBV6-1; J: TRBJ1-2; CDR3: CASSEGLSYTF; DNA: TGTGCCAGCAGTGAAGGGTTGAGCTACACCTTC
D: TRBD2; size: .; V: TRBV5-1; J: TRBJ2-3; CDR3: CASSSSSGPDTQYF; DNA: TGCGCCAGCAGCTCATCTAGCGGGCCAGATACGCAGTATTTT
D: TRBD1; size: .; V: TRBV11-2; J: TRBJ2-7; CDR3: CASSFDRGLLEQYF; DNA: TGTGCCAGCAGCTTCGACAGGGGCCTTCTCGAGCAGTACTTC
D: .; size: few; V: TRBV20-1; J: TRBJ2-7; CDR3: CSARESWGESYEQYF; DNA: TGCAGTGCTAGAGAGTCCTGGGGAGAATCCTACGAGCAGTACTTC
D: .; size: .; V: TRBV4-2; J: TRBJ1-2; CDR3: CASSQDLRGQGYGYTF; DNA: TGTGCCAGCAGCCAAGATTTACGGGGGCAGGGGTATGGCTACACCTTC
D: TRBD2; size: .; V: TRBV4-1; J: TRBJ2-6; CDR3: CASSRLGGVNSGANVLTF; DNA: TGCGCCAGCAGCCGTCTGGGGGGGGTTAACTCTGGGGCCAACGTCCTGACTTTC
D: .; size: many; V: TRBV2; J: TRBJ1-5; CDR3: CASSEEAGQPQHF; DNA: TGTGCCAGCAGTGAGGAGGCGGGTCAGCCCCAGCATTTT
D: .; size: few; V: TRBV5-1; J: TRBJ2-5; CDR3: CASSLETPQETQYF; DNA: TGCGCCAGCAGCTTGGAGACACCACAAGAGACCCAGTACTTC
D: TRBD1; size: few; V: TRBV25-1; J: TRBJ2-2; CDR3: CASTEGQGRTGELFF; DNA: TGTGCCAGTACCGAGGGACAGGGGAGGACCGGGGAGCTGTTTTTT
D: TRBD2; size: .; V: TRBV10-3; J: TRBJ2-3; CDR3: CATRDLAGSATDTQYF; DNA: TGTGCCACCCGAGACCTAGCGGGGAGCGCCACAGATACGCAGTATTTT
D: .; size: .; V: TRBV29-1; J: TRBJ2-5; CDR3: CSVGEFQETQYF; DNA: TGCAGCGTTGGGGAATTCCAAGAGACCCAGTACTTC
D: .; size: .; V: TRBV24-1; J: TRBJ2-5; CDR3: CATSALDNEETQYF; DNA: TGTGCCACCAGTGCCCTCGACAATGAAGAGACCCAGTACTTC
D: TRBD2; size: .; V: TRBV7-2; J: TRBJ2-5; CDR3: CASSLVSGRGETQYF; DNA: TGTGCCAGCAGCTTAGTTAGCGGGAGGGGCGAGACCCAGTACTTC